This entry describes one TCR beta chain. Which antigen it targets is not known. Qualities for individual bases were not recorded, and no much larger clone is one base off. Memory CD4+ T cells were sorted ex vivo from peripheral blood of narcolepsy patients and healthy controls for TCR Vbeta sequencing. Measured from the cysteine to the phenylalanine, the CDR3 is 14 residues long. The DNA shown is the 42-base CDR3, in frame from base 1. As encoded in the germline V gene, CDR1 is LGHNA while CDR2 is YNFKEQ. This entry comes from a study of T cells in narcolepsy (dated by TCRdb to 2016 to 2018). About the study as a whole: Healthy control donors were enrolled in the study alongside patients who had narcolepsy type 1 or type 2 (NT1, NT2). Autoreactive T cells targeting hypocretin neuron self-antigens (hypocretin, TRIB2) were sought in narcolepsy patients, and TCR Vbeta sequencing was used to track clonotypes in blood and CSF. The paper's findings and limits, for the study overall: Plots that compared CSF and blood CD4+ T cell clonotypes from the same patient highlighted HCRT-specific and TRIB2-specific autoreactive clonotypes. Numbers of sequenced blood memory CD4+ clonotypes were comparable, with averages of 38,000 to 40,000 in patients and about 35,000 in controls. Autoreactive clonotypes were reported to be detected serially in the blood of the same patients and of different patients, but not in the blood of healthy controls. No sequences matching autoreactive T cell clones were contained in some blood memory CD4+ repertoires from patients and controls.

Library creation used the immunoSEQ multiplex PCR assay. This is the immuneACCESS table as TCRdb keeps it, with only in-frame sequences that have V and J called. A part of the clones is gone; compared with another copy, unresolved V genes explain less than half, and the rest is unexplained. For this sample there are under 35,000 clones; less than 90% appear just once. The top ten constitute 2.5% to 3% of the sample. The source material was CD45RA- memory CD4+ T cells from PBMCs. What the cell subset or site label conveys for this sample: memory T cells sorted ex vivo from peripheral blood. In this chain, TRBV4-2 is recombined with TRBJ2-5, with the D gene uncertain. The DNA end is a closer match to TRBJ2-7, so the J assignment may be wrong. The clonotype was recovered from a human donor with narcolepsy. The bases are TGTGCCAGCAGCCAAGTTCAAGGGACCTACGAGCAGTACTTC. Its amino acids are CASSQVQGTYEQYF.